The rows below give T cell receptor beta chains drawn from one sample of a study of low-dose radiotherapy and immunotherapy resistance in tumors. MiXCR was run by TCRdb on the reads, yielding one entry per CDR3 protein. There are fewer than 110,000 distinct CDR3 sequences in the sample; around 21% occur only once, and approximately 4% lies in the top ten. Specimen: PBMCs, collected after low-dose radiotherapy plus immunotherapy. The receptors stem from a male donor with prostate cancer. CDR3s include the opening cysteine and the closing phenylalanine or tryptophan. Fields, in order: J gene, CDR3 length, D gene, clone size, V gene, CDR3 protein, CDR3 DNA. The D gene is left open where the match is weak. Clone sizes are given selectively: once, few, many, or a class where the clone is expanded.

J gene: TRBJ1-5
CDR3 length: 15
D gene: .
clone size: many
V gene: TRBV2
CDR3 protein: CATGYPQTVPQPQHF
CDR3 DNA: TGTGCCACCGGATACCCCCAAACCGTTCCGCAGCCCCAGCATTTT

J gene: TRBJ2-7
CDR3 length: 14
D gene: .
clone size: many
V gene: TRBV7-8
CDR3 protein: CASSLGEGWYEQYF
CDR3 DNA: TGTGCCAGCAGCTTAGGTGAGGGCTGGTACGAGCAGTACTTC

J gene: TRBJ2-5
CDR3 length: 11
D gene: .
clone size: many
V gene: TRBV7-2
CDR3 protein: CASREEETQYF
CDR3 DNA: TGTGCCAGCAGGGAGGAGGAGACCCAGTACTTC

J gene: TRBJ2-1
CDR3 length: 14
D gene: TRBD2
clone size: many
V gene: TRBV20-1
CDR3 protein: CSASPGLAGGEQFF
CDR3 DNA: TGCAGTGCTAGCCCCGGACTAGCGGGGGGTGAGCAGTTCTTC

J gene: TRBJ2-7
CDR3 length: 17
D gene: .
clone size: many
V gene: TRBV24-1
CDR3 protein: CATSDSRRDPSSYEQYF
CDR3 DNA: TGTGCCACCAGTGATTCGCGTCGGGACCCAAGCTCCTACGAGCAGTACTTC

J gene: TRBJ2-5
CDR3 length: 14
D gene: TRBD2
clone size: many
V gene: TRBV6-2/TRBV6-3
CDR3 protein: CASSYSTSGEAQYF
CDR3 DNA: TGTGCCAGCAGTTACTCGACTAGCGGGGAGGCCCAGTACTTC

J gene: TRBJ1-1
CDR3 length: 13
D gene: .
clone size: many
V gene: TRBV11-3
CDR3 protein: CASSSSPAGGAFF
CDR3 DNA: TGTGCCAGCAGCTCCAGCCCGGCGGGGGGGGCTTTCTTT

J gene: TRBJ2-3
CDR3 length: 13
D gene: .
clone size: many
V gene: TRBV29-1
CDR3 protein: CSVSPVNTDTQYF
CDR3 DNA: TGCAGCGTTAGTCCGGTAAACACAGATACGCAGTATTTT

J gene: TRBJ2-1
CDR3 length: 15
D gene: .
clone size: .
V gene: TRBV6-6
CDR3 protein: CASRSGGSSYNEQFF
CDR3 DNA: TGTGCCAGTCGAAGCGGCGGAAGCTCCTACAATGAGCAGTTCTTC

J gene: TRBJ1-3
CDR3 length: 14
D gene: .
clone size: .
V gene: TRBV7-9
CDR3 protein: CASSARTAGNTIYF
CDR3 DNA: TGTGCCAGCAGCGCCCGGACTGCTGGAAACACCATATATTTT

J gene: TRBJ2-5
CDR3 length: 14
D gene: TRBD1
clone size: few
V gene: TRBV3-1
CDR3 protein: CASNRGPGQETQYF
CDR3 DNA: TGTGCCAGCAATAGGGGGCCTGGCCAAGAGACCCAGTACTTC